This entry is about one TCR beta chain. Its specificity is not known. Germline CDR1 reads SEHNR; CDR2 reads FQNEAQ (reference sequence). The CDR3 has 15 amino acids. V was cut by 3 bases and J by 7 bases, with 13 bases left in between. A J-beta primer mix and a sample-barcoded 5' primer were used in a second PCR of roughly 6 to 11 cycles. TCRdb redid the calling of the 5' RACE reads with MiXCR, one entry per CDR3 protein. The data hold roughly 1.6 million distinct CDR3 sequences, with roughly a third observed a single time. The individuals who served as donors were healthy Caucasians living in Russia, aged roughly 6 to 95. The sample, about 9.7 milliliters of peripheral blood, was drawn from each donor. This record comes from a study of blood T cells in healthy people across ages. Study observations and caveats: The unsorted PBMCs prevented any conclusive comparison of naive versus antigen-experienced cells.

This chain connects TRBV7-9 to TRBJ1-6; D is unclear. The sample comprised blood. The TCR sequence derives from a woman under 40 in good health. CDR3 sequence reads: CASSLGTPANSPLHF. CDR3 nucleotide sequence: TGTGCCAGCAGCTTGGGAACTCCGGCCAATTCACCCCTCCACTTT.